Below, one T cell receptor beta chain is given with its context. The repertoire was sequenced with immunoSEQ multiplex PCR; TCRdb's copy has only in-frame clones and lacks some. The table shows more than 100,000 clones, with about 89% occurring only once. The data derive from a study of control samples from healthy donors and cancer patients. Trimming removed 10 bases from V and 5 bases from J; junction bases left unmatched: 9. The V gene's germline CDR1 is SNHLY and CDR2 FYNNEI. The CDR3 sequence is 13 residues long. Specimen: PBMCs. The chain has TRBV2 and TRBJ2-5, with 8 bases aligning to TRBD1. The clonotype comes from a man in his 60s with lung cancer. The CDR3 DNA sequence: TGTGCCACCAACAGGGGGGTCGGGGAGACCCAGTACTTC. Amino acid sequence: CATNRGVGETQYF.